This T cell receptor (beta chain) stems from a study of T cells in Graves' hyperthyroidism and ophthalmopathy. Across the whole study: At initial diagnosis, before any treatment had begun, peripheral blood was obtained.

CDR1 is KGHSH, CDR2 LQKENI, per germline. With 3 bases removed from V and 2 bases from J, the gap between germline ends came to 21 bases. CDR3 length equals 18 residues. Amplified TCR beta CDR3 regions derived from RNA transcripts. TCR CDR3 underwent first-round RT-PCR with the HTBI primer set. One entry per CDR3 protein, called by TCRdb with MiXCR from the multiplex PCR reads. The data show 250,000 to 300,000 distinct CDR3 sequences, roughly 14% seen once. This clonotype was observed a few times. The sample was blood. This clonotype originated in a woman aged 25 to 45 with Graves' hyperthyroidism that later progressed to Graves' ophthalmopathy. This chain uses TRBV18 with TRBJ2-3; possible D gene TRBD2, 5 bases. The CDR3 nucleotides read TGTGCCAGCTCACCTCCCCTAGCTACGGTTCCCTTCACAGATACGCAGTATTTT. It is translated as CASSPPLATVPFTDTQYF.